The clone carrying this T cell receptor beta chain has just one count. Antigen unknown. The entry originates in a study of CD8 T cells in Susac syndrome. Across the whole study: Clinically active disease was present in more than five of the sequenced Susac syndrome patients. Roughly eight of these patients were in remission. There were Susac syndrome patients who were therapy-naive at blood draw, others on corticosteroids, and others on intravenous immunoglobulin alone.

With random hexamers, reverse transcription was performed on about 0.45 to 1 ug of RNA. TCRdb reprocessed the immunoSEQ multiplex PCR reads via MiXCR and lists one record per CDR3 protein. The repertoire consists of about 81,000 distinct CDR3 sequences, with approximately 93% occurring once and the leading ten covering under 1%. The CDR3 has 16 amino acids. From germline, CDR1 is MDHEN and CDR2 SYDVKM. V dropped 3 bases and J dropped 0 bases, with 12 bases sitting between them. General study findings and limits: Peak Susac CD8+ clonal expansion occurred in TEMRA cells and active patients.

The rearrangement joins TRBV28 to TRBJ1-5, with D unclear. The clonotype originates from a human donor with Susac syndrome. Sequenced input: CD8+ T cells from PBMCs. CDR3 protein: CASSFQIGDSNQPQHF. As DNA, the CDR3 is TGTGCCAGCAGTTTTCAGATCGGGGATAGCAATCAGCCCCAGCATTTT.